This T cell receptor (beta chain) is from a study of coeliac disease. Whole-study findings and limits: Few TRB amino acid sequences were shared between samples; most were unique. Control samples showed higher TRB and TRG clonality than intraepithelial and lamina propria samples in active celiac disease.

The data were produced by immunoSEQ multiplex PCR, yet TCRdb's version contains in-frame clones alone and is incomplete. The table records several thousand clones, about three fifths of them present only once. Worth noting for this clone: What it recognizes is unknown.

One frozen approximately 500,000-cell aliquot per fraction was sequenced. The germline V and J ends were trimmed by 3 bases and 8 bases, with 10 bases remaining between them. The CDR3 has 12 amino acids. Germline V lookup: CDR1 LNHDA, CDR2 SQIVND (reference sequence). The sample comprised lamina propria lymphocytes from the gut. The chain recombines TRBV19 with TRBJ1-1; D may be TRBD1 (5 bases). The clonotype comes from a woman aged 60-75 years with active celiac disease. CDR3 sequence: CASSILGGEAFF. Written as DNA, the CDR3 is TGTGCCAGTAGTATCCTCGGGGGGGAAGCTTTCTTT.